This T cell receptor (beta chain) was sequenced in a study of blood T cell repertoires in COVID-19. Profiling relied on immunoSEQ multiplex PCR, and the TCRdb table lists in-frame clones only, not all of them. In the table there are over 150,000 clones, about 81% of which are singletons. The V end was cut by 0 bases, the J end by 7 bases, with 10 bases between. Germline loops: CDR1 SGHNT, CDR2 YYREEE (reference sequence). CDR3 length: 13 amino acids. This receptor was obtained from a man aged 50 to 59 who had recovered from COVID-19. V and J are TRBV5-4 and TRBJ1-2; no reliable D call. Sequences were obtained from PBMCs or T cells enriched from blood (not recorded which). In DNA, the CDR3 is TGTGCCAGCAGCTTGGACTGGGAGGGTGGCTACACCTTC. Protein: CASSLDWEGGYTF.